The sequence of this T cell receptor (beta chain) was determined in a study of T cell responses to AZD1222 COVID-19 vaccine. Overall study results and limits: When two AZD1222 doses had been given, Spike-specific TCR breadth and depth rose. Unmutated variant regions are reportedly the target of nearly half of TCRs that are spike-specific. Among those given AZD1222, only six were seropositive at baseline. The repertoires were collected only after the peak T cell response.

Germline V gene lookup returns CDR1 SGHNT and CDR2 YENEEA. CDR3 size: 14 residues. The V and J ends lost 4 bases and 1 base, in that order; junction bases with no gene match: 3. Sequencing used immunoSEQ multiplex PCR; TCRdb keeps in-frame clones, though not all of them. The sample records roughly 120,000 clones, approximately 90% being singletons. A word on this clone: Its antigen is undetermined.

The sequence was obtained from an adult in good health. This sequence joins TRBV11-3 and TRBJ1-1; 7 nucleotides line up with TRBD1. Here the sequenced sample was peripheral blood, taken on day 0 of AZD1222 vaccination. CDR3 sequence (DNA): TGTGCCAGCAGCTCCCAGGGGGAGAACACTGAAGCTTTCTTT. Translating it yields CASSSQGENTEAFF.